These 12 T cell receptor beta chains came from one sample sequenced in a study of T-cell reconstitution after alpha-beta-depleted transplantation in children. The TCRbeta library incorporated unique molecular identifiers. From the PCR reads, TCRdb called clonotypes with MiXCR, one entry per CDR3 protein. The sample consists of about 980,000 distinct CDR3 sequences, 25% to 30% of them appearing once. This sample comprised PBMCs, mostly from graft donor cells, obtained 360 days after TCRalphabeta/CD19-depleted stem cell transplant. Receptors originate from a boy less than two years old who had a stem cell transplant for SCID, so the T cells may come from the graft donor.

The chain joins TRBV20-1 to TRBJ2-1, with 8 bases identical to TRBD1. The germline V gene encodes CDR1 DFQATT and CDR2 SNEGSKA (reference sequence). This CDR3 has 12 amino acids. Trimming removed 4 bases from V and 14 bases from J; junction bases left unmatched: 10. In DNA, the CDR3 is TGCAGTGCTATTTCCGGACAGGGCCTAGAGTTCTTC. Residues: CSAISGQGLEFF.

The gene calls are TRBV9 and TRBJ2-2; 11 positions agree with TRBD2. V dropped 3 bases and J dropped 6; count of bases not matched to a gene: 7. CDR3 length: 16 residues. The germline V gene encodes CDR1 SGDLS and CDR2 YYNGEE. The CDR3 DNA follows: TGTGCCAGCAGCGGATGGGGACTAGCGGTTCCCGGGGAGCTGTTTTTT. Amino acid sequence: CASSGWGLAVPGELFF.

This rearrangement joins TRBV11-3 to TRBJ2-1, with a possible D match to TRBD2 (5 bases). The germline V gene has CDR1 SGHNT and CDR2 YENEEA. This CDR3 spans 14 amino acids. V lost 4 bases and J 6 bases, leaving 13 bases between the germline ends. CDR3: CASSSSPSFNEQFF. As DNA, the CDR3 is TGTGCCAGCAGCTCTAGCCCCTCTTTCAATGAGCAGTTCTTC.

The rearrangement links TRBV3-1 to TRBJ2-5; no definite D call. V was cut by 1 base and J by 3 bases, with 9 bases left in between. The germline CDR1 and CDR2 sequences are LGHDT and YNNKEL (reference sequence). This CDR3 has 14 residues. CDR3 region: CASSQANREETQYF. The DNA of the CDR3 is TGTGCCAGCAGCCAAGCAAATAGAGAAGAGACCCAGTACTTC.

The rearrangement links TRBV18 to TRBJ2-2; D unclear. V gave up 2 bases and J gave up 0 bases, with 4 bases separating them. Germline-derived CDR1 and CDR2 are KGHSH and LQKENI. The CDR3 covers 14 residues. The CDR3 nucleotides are TGTGCCAGCTCACCATTGTCGAACACCGGGGAGCTGTTTTTT. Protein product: CASSPLSNTGELFF. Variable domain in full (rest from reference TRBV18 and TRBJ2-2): NAGVMQNPRHLVRRRGQEARLRCSPMKGHSHVYWYRQLPEEGLKFMVYLQKENIIDESGMPKERFSAEFPKEGPSILRIQQVVRGDSAAYFCASSPLSNTGELFFGEGSRLTVL.

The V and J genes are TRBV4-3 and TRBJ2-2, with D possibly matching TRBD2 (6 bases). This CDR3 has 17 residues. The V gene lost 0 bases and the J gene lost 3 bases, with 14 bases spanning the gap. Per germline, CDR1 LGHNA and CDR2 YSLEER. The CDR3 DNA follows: TGCGCCAGCAGCCAAGAACCGCGACTAGGGGACACCGGGGAGCTGTTTTTT. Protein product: CASSQEPRLGDTGELFF.

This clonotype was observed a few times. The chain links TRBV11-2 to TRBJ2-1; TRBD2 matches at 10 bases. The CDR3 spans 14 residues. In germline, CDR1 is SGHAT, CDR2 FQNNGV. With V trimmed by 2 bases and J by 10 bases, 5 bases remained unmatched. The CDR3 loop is CASSLTSGVVEQFF. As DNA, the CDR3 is TGTGCCAGCAGCTTAACTAGCGGGGTAGTCGAGCAGTTCTTC.

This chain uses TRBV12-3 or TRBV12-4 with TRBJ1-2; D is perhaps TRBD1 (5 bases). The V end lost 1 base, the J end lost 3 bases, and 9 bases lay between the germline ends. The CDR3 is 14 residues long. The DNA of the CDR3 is TGTGCCAGCAGTTTAGGGGCAGGGTACTATGGCTACACCTTC. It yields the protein CASSLGAGYYGYTF.

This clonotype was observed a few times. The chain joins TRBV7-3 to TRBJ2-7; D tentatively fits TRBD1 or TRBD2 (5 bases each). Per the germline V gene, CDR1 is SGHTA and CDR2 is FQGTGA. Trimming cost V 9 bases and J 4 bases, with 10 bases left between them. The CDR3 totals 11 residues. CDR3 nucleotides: TGTGCCAGGACTACAGGATACGAGCAGTACTTC. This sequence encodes CARTTGYEQYF.

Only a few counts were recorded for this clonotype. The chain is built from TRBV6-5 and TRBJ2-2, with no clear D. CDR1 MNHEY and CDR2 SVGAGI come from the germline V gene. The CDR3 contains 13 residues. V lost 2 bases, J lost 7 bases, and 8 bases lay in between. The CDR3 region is CASSYADGGELFF. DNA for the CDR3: TGTGCCAGCAGTTACGCCGACGGCGGGGAGCTGTTTTTT.

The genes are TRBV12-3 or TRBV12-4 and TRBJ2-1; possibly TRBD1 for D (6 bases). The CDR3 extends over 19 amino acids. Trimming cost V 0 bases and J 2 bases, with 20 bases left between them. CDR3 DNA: TGTGCCAGCAGTTTAGCGTCTAGAACAGGGATTAGGACCTACAATGAGCAGTTCTTC. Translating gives CASSLASRTGIRTYNEQFF.

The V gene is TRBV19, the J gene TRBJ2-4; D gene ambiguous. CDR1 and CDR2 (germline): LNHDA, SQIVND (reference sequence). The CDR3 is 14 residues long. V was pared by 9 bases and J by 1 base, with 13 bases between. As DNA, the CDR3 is TGTGCCAGCACGCCCCGGAATGCCAAAAACATTCAGTACTTC. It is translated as CASTPRNAKNIQYF.